This T cell receptor (beta chain) originates from a study of identical twins. Of note for this clonotype: The antigen is not known.

General study results and limits: Conclusions were drawn cross-sectionally by statistical analysis, without following the same donors. Monozygotic twin pairs showed more out-of-frame TCR alpha sharing than models estimated.

TCRdb re-called the 5' RACE reads with MiXCR, one entry per CDR3 protein. This table holds fewer than 800,000 distinct CDR3 sequences, 7.1% found once. CDR1 and CDR2 (germline): DFQATT, SNEGSKA (reference sequence). The V and J ends lost 1 base and 2 bases respectively, with 11 bases between them. The CDR3 is 14 amino acids. The same specimen was also included in a second study, on yellow fever vaccine responses in identical twins.

The sequence came from a woman in her late teens or twenties in good health. The rearrangement joins TRBV20-1 to TRBJ1-1; D call uncertain. The material sequenced was PBMCs. CDR3 nucleotide sequence: TGCAGTGCTAGAGGAAGCAGGCGAAACACTGAAGCTTTCTTT. The encoded protein is CSARGSRRNTEAFF.